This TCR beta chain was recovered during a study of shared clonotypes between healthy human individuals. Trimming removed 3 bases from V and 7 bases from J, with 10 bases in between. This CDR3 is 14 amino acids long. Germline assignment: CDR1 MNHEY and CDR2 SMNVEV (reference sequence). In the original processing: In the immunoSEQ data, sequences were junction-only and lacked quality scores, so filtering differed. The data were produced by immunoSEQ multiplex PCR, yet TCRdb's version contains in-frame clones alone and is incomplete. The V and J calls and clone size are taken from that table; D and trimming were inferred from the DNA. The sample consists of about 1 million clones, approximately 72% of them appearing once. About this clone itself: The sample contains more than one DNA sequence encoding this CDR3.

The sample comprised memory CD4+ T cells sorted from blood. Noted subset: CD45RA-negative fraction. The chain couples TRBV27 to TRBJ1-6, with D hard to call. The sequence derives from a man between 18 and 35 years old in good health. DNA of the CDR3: TGTGCCAGCAGTTTCCGGGAGGCAAATTCACCCCTCCACTTT. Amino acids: CASSFREANSPLHF.